The present T cell receptor beta chain was sequenced within a study of metastatic and nonmetastatic thyroid tumors. Study context: Samples came from malignant and benign thyroid patients, and repertoires were compared across blood and tumor or nodule tissue. Study-level results: Malignant tumors reportedly showed significantly higher TCR beta diversity than benign nodules in both blood and tumor.

The V gene's germline CDR1 is KGHSH and CDR2 LQKENI. CDR3 length: 16 residues. Trimming shortened V by 2 bases and J by 4 bases, and 17 bases separated the two germline ends. Treatment of any kind had been given to no patient before thyroid surgery. Original methodology: Clinicopathological groups differed in CDR3, with these differences serving to build a distant-metastasis classifier for papillary thyroid cancer. TCRdb re-called clones via MiXCR from the PCR reads. The authors' filters were not applied to this entry. The sample carries some 10,000 clones, approximately 30% recorded once. About this clone itself: The antigen is not known.

The sample was tumor tissue. This sequence joins TRBV18 and TRBJ2-5; D could derive from TRBD1 or TRBD2 (7 bases each). The sequence came from a male donor with papillary thyroid cancer or a benign thyroid nodule (not recorded which). Some clones in this sample may be carry-over from other donors' samples. The CDR3 sequence is CASSPKGGGGRETQYF. CDR3 coding DNA: TGTGCCAGCTCACCAAAAGGAGGGGGCGGGAGAGAGACCCAGTACTTC.